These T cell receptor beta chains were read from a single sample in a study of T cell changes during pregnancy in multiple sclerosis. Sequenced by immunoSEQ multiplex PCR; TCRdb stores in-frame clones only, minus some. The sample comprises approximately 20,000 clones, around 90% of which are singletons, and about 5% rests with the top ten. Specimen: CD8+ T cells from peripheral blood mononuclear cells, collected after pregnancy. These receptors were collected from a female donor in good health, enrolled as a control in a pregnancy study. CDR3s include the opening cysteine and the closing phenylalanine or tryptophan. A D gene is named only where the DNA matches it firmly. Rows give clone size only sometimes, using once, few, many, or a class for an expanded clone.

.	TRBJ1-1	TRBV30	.	TGTGCCTGTGACGCAACAGGGATATGGACTGAAGCTTTCTTT	CACDATGIWTEAFF
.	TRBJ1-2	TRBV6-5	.	TGTGCCAGCAGCCACACGGTGACAGCGTTCTATGGCTACACCTTC	CASSHTVTAFYGYTF
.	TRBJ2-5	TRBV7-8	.	TGTGCCAGCAGCCCGGTCCCTGAGACCCAGTACTTC	CASSPVPETQYF
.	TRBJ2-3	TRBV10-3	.	TGTGCCATCAGCTCGGTCTCCGCCGATACGCAGTATTTT	CAISSVSADTQYF
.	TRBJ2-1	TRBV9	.	TGTGCCAGCAGCGTAGCCGGGGACAATGAGCAGTTCTTC	CASSVAGDNEQFF
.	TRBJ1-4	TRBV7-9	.	TGTGCCAGCAGCTCCTGGGGGGAAGGTGAAAAACTGTTTTTT	CASSSWGEGEKLFF
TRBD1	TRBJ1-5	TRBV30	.	TGTGCCTGGAGTGAAGGACAGGGATACTATAGCAATCAGCCCCAGCATTTT	CAWSEGQGYYSNQPQHF
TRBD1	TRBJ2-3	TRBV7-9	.	TGTGCCAGCAGCTCCCCCCAGGACAGGGACCCAGATACGCAGTATTTT	CASSSPQDRDPDTQYF
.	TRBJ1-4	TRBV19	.	TGTGCCAGTAGTTACCAGGGGAGGGGAATAGCGGATGAAAAACTGTTTTTT	CASSYQGRGIADEKLFF
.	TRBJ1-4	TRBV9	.	TGTGCCAGCAGCCACCAAGGGGATGGTGAAAAACTGTTTTTT	CASSHQGDGEKLFF
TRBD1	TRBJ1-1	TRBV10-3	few	TGTGCCATCAGTGACCCAAGACAGGGGACGAACACTGAAGCTTTCTTT	CAISDPRQGTNTEAFF
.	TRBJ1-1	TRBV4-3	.	TGCGCCAGCAGCCAAGAATACCGGGGAGGCGCTGAAGCTTTCTTT	CASSQEYRGGAEAFF
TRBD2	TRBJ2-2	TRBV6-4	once	TGTGCCAGCAGTGAGTGGCTAGCGGGGGGACCGAACACCGGGGAGCTGTTTTTT	CASSEWLAGGPNTGELFF
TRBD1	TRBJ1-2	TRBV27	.	TGTGCCAGCAGTTTAGCGGGACAGGGTTTTGGCTACACCTTC	CASSLAGQGFGYTF
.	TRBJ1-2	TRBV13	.	TGTGCCAGCAGCTTAGGTGTGAGGGCGAGGGGCTACACCTTC	CASSLGVRARGYTF
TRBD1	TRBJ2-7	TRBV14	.	TGTGCCAGCAGCCCCGCGGACAGGTTGACGAACCTGATGCCCTACGAGCAGTACTTC	CASSPADRLTNLMPYEQYF
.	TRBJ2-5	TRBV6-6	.	TGTGCCAGCAGTTACATCGCAGGGGAGACCCAGTACTTC	CASSYIAGETQYF
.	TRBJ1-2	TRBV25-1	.	TGTGCCAGCAGCGCCGATAATCCGGGAAGAACTAACTATGGCTACACCTTC	CASSADNPGRTNYGYTF
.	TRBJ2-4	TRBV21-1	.	TGTGCCAGCAGCCCCCAAGAAGAAAGGTTGGGAGACAAAAACATTCAGTACTTC	CASSPQEERLGDKNIQYF
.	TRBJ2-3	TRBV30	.	TGTGCCTGGAGTGGCACCTACGGCACAGATACGCAGTATTTT	CAWSGTYGTDTQYF
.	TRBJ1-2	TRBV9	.	TGTGCCAGCAGCGTAGCTACGGATGATGGCACCTCGGAGGGCTACACCTTC	CASSVATDDGTSEGYTF
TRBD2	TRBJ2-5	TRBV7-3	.	TGTGCCAGCAGCGTCACTAGCGGGGACCAAGAGACCCAGTACTTC	CASSVTSGDQETQYF
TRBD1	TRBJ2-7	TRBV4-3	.	TGCGCCAGCAGCCTAGACAGGGTAGGGGACTACGAGCAGTACTTC	CASSLDRVGDYEQYF
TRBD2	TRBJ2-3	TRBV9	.	TGTGCCAGCAGCGTAGGTAATTGGGTTGATGCGGGGGGAATAGATACGCAGTATTTT	CASSVGNWVDAGGIDTQYF
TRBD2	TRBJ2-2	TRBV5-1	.	TGCGCCAGCACACTAGCGGGGAGCACCGGGGAGCTGTTTTTT	CASTLAGSTGELFF
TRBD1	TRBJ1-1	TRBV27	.	TGTGCCAGCAGTTTATCTCGGGACAGGGTCCTGATGAACACTGAAGCTTTCTTT	CASSLSRDRVLMNTEAFF
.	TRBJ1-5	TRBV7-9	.	TGTGCCAGCAGCTTAGTAGATCAGCCCCAGCATTTT	CASSLVDQPQHF
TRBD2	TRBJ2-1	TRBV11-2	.	TGTGCCAGCAGCTTAGCCCTAGCGGGGGGAGTTCATGAGCAGTTCTTC	CASSLALAGGVHEQFF
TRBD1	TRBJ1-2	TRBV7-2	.	TGTGCCAGCAGCTCTATCCGGGACAGGGGCTATGGCTACACCTTC	CASSSIRDRGYGYTF
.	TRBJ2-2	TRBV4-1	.	TGCGCCAGCAGCCATAGTTCGAACACCGGGGAGCTGTTTTTT	CASSHSSNTGELFF
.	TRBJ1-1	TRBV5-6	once	TGTGCCAGCAGCTCCAGGGGACAACTTTACTACAACACTGAAGCTTTCTTT	CASSSRGQLYYNTEAFF
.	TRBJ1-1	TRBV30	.	TGTGCCTGGAGTGTACTTCTCGGGGCTGAAGCTTTCTTT	CAWSVLLGAEAFF
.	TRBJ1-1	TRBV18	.	TGTGCCAGCTCCCCCGGGATGAACACTGAAGCTTTCTTT	CASSPGMNTEAFF
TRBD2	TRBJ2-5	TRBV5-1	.	TGCGCCAGCAGCTTGGACGGCGGGGGGGCCTTTGGGACCCAGTACTTC	CASSLDGGGAFGTQYF
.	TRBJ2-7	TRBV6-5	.	TGTGCCAGCAGTTACTCGCCAGGGTCATCCTACGAGCAGTACTTC	CASSYSPGSSYEQYF
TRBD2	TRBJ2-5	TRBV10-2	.	TGCGCCAGCAGGGCCACTAGCGGGGGGGCTAGCGAGACCCAGTACTTC	CASRATSGGASETQYF